The 29 T cell receptor beta chains below come from one sample, sequenced in a study of T cell responses to AZD1222 COVID-19 vaccine. The assay was immunoSEQ multiplex PCR, and TCRdb's table has in-frame clones only and misses some. Among more than 85,000 clones listed, 70% to 90% were seen once. Sequenced material: peripheral blood, taken on day 0 of AZD1222 vaccination. These receptors were collected from an adult in good health.

This chain links TRBV28 with TRBJ2-1; no firm D call. V was shortened by 6 bases and J by 14 bases, with 20 bases between the two germline ends. Germline lookup yields CDR1 MDHEN and CDR2 SYDVKM. CDR3 length: 13 residues. CDR3 DNA: TGTGCCAGCAGGAACCCCGGCATAGCCCTCAAGTTCTTC. Its translation is CASRNPGIALKFF.

The gene calls are TRBV4-3 and TRBJ1-2, with 9 bases identical to TRBD1. The V segment lost 3 bases and the J segment 4 bases; nucleotides outside the gene matches: 6. The CDR3 extends over 15 amino acids. The germline V gene encodes CDR1 LGHNA and CDR2 YSLEER. The DNA of the CDR3 is TGCGCCAGCAGCCAGATTTCGACAGGGGGCTATGGCTACACCTTC. It is translated as CASSQISTGGYGYTF.

The chain has TRBV20-1 and TRBJ2-7, with TRBD2 identical over 12 bases. The V gene's germline CDR1 is DFQATT and CDR2 SNEGSKA (reference sequence). The junction had 2 bases not matched to a gene; V was cut back by 3 bases and J by 2 bases. CDR3 length: 14 residues. The chain's CDR3 is CSASTSGGTYEQYF. In DNA form, the CDR3 reads TGCAGTGCTAGTACTAGCGGGGGGACCTACGAGCAGTACTTC.

The chain employs TRBV19 and TRBJ1-1; D not certain. CDR3 length: 14 amino acids. V gave up 6 bases and J gave up 1 base, with 12 bases separating them. CDR1 is LNHDA, CDR2 SQIVND, per germline (reference sequence). The CDR3 DNA reads TGTGCCAGTAGCCCGGGCAGCTCGAACACTGAAGCTTTCTTT. It encodes CASSPGSSNTEAFF.

V gene TRBV4-2 combines with J gene TRBJ2-1; TRBD2 agrees at 7 bases. The CDR3 is made up of 16 amino acids. CDR1 LGHNA and CDR2 YNFKEQ come from the germline V gene. Trimming at V came to 0 bases and at J to 8 bases, leaving 10 bases not matched to a gene. In nucleotides, the CDR3 is TGTGCCAGCAGCCAAGACCCCAGCGGGATCGGTGATGAGCAGTTCTTC. Translated: CASSQDPSGIGDEQFF.

CDR3 sequence (DNA): TGTGCCAGCTCTCCGGACGGGCGTAATGAAAAACTGTTTTTT. It yields the protein CASSPDGRNEKLFF. The chain couples TRBV18 to TRBJ1-4; D not certain. The CDR3 is 14 amino acids. Germline loops: CDR1 KGHSH, CDR2 LQKENI. V lost 6 bases, J lost 4 bases, and 12 bases lay in between.

There are a few counts of this clone. The V gene is TRBV15, the J gene TRBJ2-7; a weak D match, TRBD2 (6 bases). V was shortened by 1 base and J by 0 bases, with 10 bases between the two germline ends. This CDR3 region has 15 residues. CDR1 and CDR2 (germline): LNHNV, YYDKDF (reference sequence). CDR3 bases: TGTGCCACCAGCAGAGGTACTAGCACCTCCTACGAGCAGTACTTC. Its translation is CATSRGTSTSYEQYF.

The chain combines TRBV6-5 with TRBJ1-1; tentatively, D is TRBD1 (5 bases). CDR1 is MNHEY and CDR2 is SVGAGI in the germline V gene. CDR3 size: 13 residues. The germline V and J ends were trimmed by 8 bases and 3 bases, with 13 bases remaining between them. Here the CDR3 DNA reads TGTGCCAGCTCCTCAGGGCGGGACACTGAAGCTTTCTTT. Its translation is CASSSGRDTEAFF.

The J gene is TRBJ2-7, the V gene TRBV5-1, with 11 bases that match TRBD2. The J segment lost 0 bases and the V segment lost 1 base, leaving 0 bases of the junction unmatched. CDR3 length: 15 residues. Germline CDR1 SGHRS, CDR2 YFSETQ. CDR3 DNA sequence: TGCGCCAGCAGCTTGACTAGCGGGAGCTCCTACGAGCAGTACTTC. Residues: CASSLTSGSSYEQYF. Complete variable domain (other parts from reference TRBV5-1 and TRBJ2-7): KAGVTQTPRYLIKTRGQQVTLSCSPISGHRSVSWYQQTPGQGLQFLFEYFSETQRNKGNFPGRFSGRQFSNSRSEMNVSTLELGDSALYLCASSLTSGSSYEQYFGPGTRLTVT.

The V and J genes are TRBV21-1 and TRBJ2-1; the table's D call of TRBD1 was not tested on the DNA. TRBV21-1 is a pseudogene segment. This CDR3 comprises 15 residues. CDR3 bases: TGTGCCAGCAGCAAGACAGGGAGCTCCTACAATGAGCAGTTCTTC. Translated: CASSKTGSSYNEQFF.

The rearrangement uses TRBV7-2 and TRBJ2-4; D uncertain. Germline CDR1 SGHTA, CDR2 FQGNSA. V was trimmed by 0 bases and J by 5 bases, leaving 11 bases between them. This CDR3 is built from 15 residues. The CDR3 region is CASSLATTAENIQYF. The CDR3, as DNA: TGTGCCAGCAGCTTAGCGACGACGGCGGAAAACATTCAGTACTTC.

The gene calls are TRBV30 and TRBJ2-7; D may correspond to TRBD1 or TRBD2 (6 bases each). Per germline, CDR1 GTSNPN and CDR2 SVGIG (reference sequence). Trimming took 0 bases from V and 3 from J, leaving 12 bases between them. This CDR3 is built from 14 residues. The CDR3 here is CAWSVGGNIYEQYF. The CDR3 nucleotides read TGTGCCTGGAGTGTAGGGGGGAACATCTACGAGCAGTACTTC.

The V and J genes are TRBV4-2 and TRBJ1-6; D gene uncertain. Germline V gene data show CDR1 as LGHNA and CDR2 as YNFKEQ. Trimming cost V 0 bases and J 7 bases, with 7 bases left between them. This CDR3 has 14 residues. For the CDR3, the DNA is TGTGCCAGCAGCCAAGAACGGGAGAATTCACCCCTCCACTTT. This encodes CASSQERENSPLHF.

J is TRBJ1-5 and V is TRBV19; tentatively, D is TRBD1 (5 bases). CDR3 size: 15 residues. Germline V lookup: CDR1 LNHDA, CDR2 SQIVND (reference sequence). Trimming took 6 bases from V and 4 from J, leaving 16 bases between them. As DNA, the CDR3 is TGTGCCAGTAGCGTTGGGGGACTTTCTAATCAGCCCCAGCATTTT. This sequence encodes CASSVGGLSNQPQHF.

V usage is TRBV2 and J usage is TRBJ1-2; TRBD1 aligns across 7 bases. There are 13 residues in the CDR3. After removal of 7 bases from V and 4 bases from J, the junction contained 6 bases not matched to a gene. Germline V gives CDR1 SNHLY, CDR2 FYNNEI. CDR3 DNA sequence: TGTGCCAGCACAGGGGGGCGACTCTATGGCTACACCTTC. Protein sequence: CASTGGRLYGYTF.

CDR3 nucleotide sequence: TGTGCCAGCAGTGACTGGGACAGGGGATCCTACGAGCAGTACTTC. This codes for CASSDWDRGSYEQYF. The V call is TRBV2, the J call TRBJ2-7, with 10 bases lining up with TRBD1. Per germline, CDR1 SNHLY and CDR2 FYNNEI. The CDR3 sequence is 15 residues long. V lost 3 bases to trimming and J lost 1 base; unmatched junction nucleotides: 3.

The CDR3 nucleotides are TGTGCCAGCCACAGCGGGACAACGCAAGAGACCCAGTACTTC. It is translated as CASHSGTTQETQYF. The chain combines TRBV3-1 (or the pseudogene TRBV3-2) with TRBJ2-5; a possible D gene is TRBD2 (7 bases). Trimming shortened V by 8 bases and J by 2 bases, and 15 bases separated the two germline ends. In germline, CDR1 is LGHDT, CDR2 YNNKEL (reference sequence). The CDR3 is 14 residues long.

The rearrangement uses TRBV28 and TRBJ1-3; D unclear. The CDR3 has 15 residues. The germline V gene has CDR1 MDHEN and CDR2 SYDVKM. Trimming removed 5 bases from V and 4 bases from J, with 15 bases in between. The CDR3 nucleotides are TGTGCCAGCAGTCCCAGCGGGGTGCCGGGAAACACCATATATTTT. It translates to CASSPSGVPGNTIYF.

The chain employs TRBV24-1 and TRBJ1-5; possibly TRBD1 for D (6 bases). V dropped 7 bases and J dropped 3 bases, with 12 bases sitting between them. CDR1 and CDR2 from the germline V gene are KGHDR and SFDVKD. The CDR3 consists of 14 residues. CDR3 nucleotides: TGTGCCACCAGACCCCGGGACAACAATCAGCCCCAGCATTTT. Translation: CATRPRDNNQPQHF.

The CDR3 region is CASSSYRVGNTIYF. In nucleotides, the CDR3 is TGTGCCAGCAGCTCATACAGGGTTGGAAACACCATATATTTT. This sequence joins TRBV5-4 and TRBJ1-3; tentatively, D is TRBD1 (6 bases). The CDR3 runs to 14 residues. Trimming cost V 3 bases and J 3 bases, with 10 bases left between them. Germline-derived CDR1 and CDR2 are SGHNT and YYREEE (reference sequence).

V and J are TRBV14 and TRBJ1-4, with D maybe TRBD1 (5 bases). The CDR3 has 16 residues. The germline gives CDR1 SGHDN, CDR2 FVKESK. V was pared by 2 bases and J by 5 bases, with 15 bases between. Here the CDR3 DNA reads TGTGCCAGCAGCCAACCAGGGACCCAGGGCAATGAAAAACTGTTTTTT. This translates into CASSQPGTQGNEKLFF.

The J gene is TRBJ2-7, the V gene TRBV6-5, with 9 bases that match TRBD1. V dropped 0 bases and J dropped 1; count of bases not matched to a gene: 1. From germline, CDR1 is MNHEY and CDR2 SVGAGI. The CDR3 has 15 residues. The CDR3 protein is CASSYSDRGSYEQYF. The CDR3 region has the DNA TGTGCCAGCAGTTACTCGGACAGGGGATCCTACGAGCAGTACTTC.

In nucleotides, the CDR3 is TGTGCCAGCAGCCAAGTTCTTCAGGCTAACTATGGCTACACCTTC. This translates into CASSQVLQANYGYTF. The rearrangement uses TRBV3-1 (or the pseudogene TRBV3-2) and TRBJ1-2, with D unresolved. The CDR3 covers 15 residues. Trimming shortened V by 1 base and J by 0 bases, and 9 bases separated the two germline ends. CDR1 and CDR2 from the germline V gene are LGHDT and YNNKEL (reference sequence).

The chain uses TRBV6-5 and TRBJ2-4; D uncertain. CDR1 and CDR2 (germline): MNHEY, SVGAGI. V shed 6 bases and J shed 7 bases, with 10 bases lying between them. CDR3 length: 12 amino acids. The CDR3 is CASRVLGNIQYF. The DNA of the CDR3 is TGTGCCAGCAGGGTCCTTGGGAACATTCAGTACTTC.

As DNA, the CDR3 is TGTGCCATCAGTGAGGCACAGAGGGGCAATCAGCCCCAGCATTTT. Residues: CAISEAQRGNQPQHF. The chain joins TRBV10-3 to TRBJ1-5; no firm D call. CDR3 length: 15 residues. Trimming removed 2 bases at V and 2 bases at J, with 10 bases between. Germline-derived CDR1 and CDR2 are ENHRY and SYGVKD.

The gene calls are TRBV30 and TRBJ1-1; D possibly corresponds to TRBD1 (5 bases). Germline CDR1 GTSNPN, CDR2 SVGIG (reference sequence). CDR3 size: 11 residues. V was cut by 5 bases and J by 4 bases, with 8 bases left in between. CDR3 nucleotides: TGTGCCTGGCTCAGGGTCACTGAAGCTTTCTTT. Protein: CAWLRVTEAFF. Filled out from reference TRBV30 and TRBJ1-1, the complete variable domain reads SQTIHQWPATLVQPVGSPLSLECTVEGTSNPNLYWYRQAAGRGLQLLFYSVGIGQISSEVPQNLSASRPQDRQFILSSKKLLLSDSGFYLCAWLRVTEAFFGQGTRLTVV.

The J gene is TRBJ2-6, the V gene TRBV7-3; no clear D. V was trimmed by 2 bases and J by 1 base, leaving 9 bases between them. Germline V gives CDR1 SGHTA, CDR2 FQGTGA. The CDR3 has 16 amino acids. DNA for the CDR3: TGTGCCAGCAGCTTACAAATCGTATCTGGGGCCAACGTCCTGACTTTC. It encodes CASSLQIVSGANVLTF.

The chain carries TRBV2 and TRBJ2-7, with D possibly TRBD2 on 5 matching bases. Germline CDR1 and CDR2: SNHLY and FYNNEI. Trimming removed 2 bases at V and 3 bases at J, with 11 bases between. This CDR3 comprises 14 residues. The CDR3 loop reads CASSERSGIYEQYF. DNA of the CDR3: TGTGCCAGCAGTGAAAGGAGCGGCATCTACGAGCAGTACTTC.

This rearrangement joins TRBV3-1 (or the pseudogene TRBV3-2) to TRBJ2-5; no firm D call. Trimming left V 4 bases short and J 5 bases short, with 11 bases between. The CDR3 has 13 amino acids. Germline loops: CDR1 LGHDT, CDR2 YNNKEL (reference sequence). CDR3 sequence reads: CASSLPGAETQYF. In DNA form, the CDR3 reads TGTGCCAGCAGCCTTCCGGGCGCCGAGACCCAGTACTTC.